One sample yielded the 20 T cell receptor beta chains listed below, sequenced in a study of OX40 agonist ivuxolimab in advanced cancers. The table came from immunoSEQ multiplex PCR; TCRdb's copy has only in-frame clones and leaves some out. This sample yields some 42,000 clones, of which 80% to 90% are seen a single time; about 4.7% belongs to the top ten. This material consisted of CD4+ or CD8+ T cells sorted from blood, taken in a trial of the OX40 agonist ivuxolimab. These receptors came from an adult with an advanced solid tumor such as melanoma, head and neck, liver or kidney cancer.

The chain links TRBV7-2 to TRBJ1-2; 11 bases align to TRBD1. Germline trimming cut 5 bases from V and 8 bases from J; bases unmatched to any gene: 10. Germline V gene data show CDR1 as SGHTA and CDR2 as FQGNSA. The CDR3 is 15 amino acids. CDR3 sequence (DNA): TGTGCCAGCAGCATCGGACAGGGGGCGGAGCGGGGCTACACCTTC. This gives the protein CASSIGQGAERGYTF.

This sequence joins TRBV23-1 and TRBJ1-3; D is unclear. TRBV23-1 is filed as an ORF, its function uncertain. CDR3 length: 17 residues. V was cut by 0 bases and J by 0 bases, with 12 bases left in between. CDR3 in DNA: TGCGCCAGCAGTCAATCGGGCAGTCCTAGCTCTGGAAACACCATATATTTT. Translation: CASSQSGSPSSGNTIYF.

This clone turned up a few times. The V gene is TRBV7-3, the J gene TRBJ2-3; 8 bases map to TRBD1. CDR1 and CDR2 (germline): SGHTA, FQGTGA. The V and J ends lost 5 bases and 6 bases, in that order; junction bases with no gene match: 4. The CDR3 loop spans 13 amino acids. As DNA, the CDR3 is TGTGCCAGCAGCAGGGACAGGCTGGATACGCAGTATTTT. Translated: CASSRDRLDTQYF.

J is TRBJ2-2 and V is TRBV5-1; perhaps TRBD2 as D (5 bases). The CDR3 runs 16 residues. CDR1 and CDR2 (germline): SGHRS, YFSETQ. The V end was cut by 2 bases, the J end by 0 bases, with 11 bases between. The CDR3 sequence: CASSFYSGANTGELFF. DNA for the CDR3: TGCGCCAGCAGCTTTTACAGCGGCGCGAACACCGGGGAGCTGTTTTTT.

A single count supports this clone. As DNA, the CDR3 is TGTGCCAGCAGCTTGGCGGGAAGAAACAACTATGGCTACACCTTC. Translating it yields CASSLAGRNNYGYTF. The chain combines TRBV5-6 with TRBJ1-2; no definite D call. Trimming took off 0 bases at V and 2 bases at J, with 11 bases between the two ends. The CDR3 covers 15 residues. Germline lookup yields CDR1 SGHDT and CDR2 YYEEEE. The whole variable domain, remainder taken from reference TRBV5-6 and TRBJ1-2, is DAGVTQSPTHLIKTRGQQVTLRCSPKSGHDTVSWYQQALGQGPQFIFQYYEEEERQRGNFPDRFSGHQFPNYSSELNVNALLLGDSALYLCASSLAGRNNYGYTFGSGTRLTVV.

The chain recombines TRBV5-1 with TRBJ1-1; D possibly corresponds to TRBD1 (6 bases). V shed 0 bases and J shed 4 bases, with 16 bases lying between them. The CDR3 loop spans 16 amino acids. CDR1 SGHRS and CDR2 YFSETQ come from the germline V gene. The CDR3 sequence is CASSLEQGPWATEAFF. CDR3 coding DNA: TGCGCCAGCAGCTTGGAGCAGGGGCCTTGGGCCACTGAAGCTTTCTTT.

The V gene is TRBV7-8, the J gene TRBJ1-1; TRBD1 aligns across 7 bases. This CDR3 comprises 15 residues. J gave up 1 base and V 1 base, and 3 bases lay outside the gene matches. Germline CDR1 is SGHVS and CDR2 is FQNEAQ. DNA for the CDR3: TGTGCCAGCAGCTTAGGCGCAGGGGGGAACACTGAAGCTTTCTTT. It encodes CASSLGAGGNTEAFF. The entire variable domain, with the rest obtained from reference TRBV7-8 and TRBJ1-1, is as follows: GAGVSQSPRYKVAKRGQDVALRCDPISGHVSLFWYQQALGQGPEFLTYFQNEAQLDKSGLPSDRFFAERPEGSVSTLKIQRTQQEDSAVYLCASSLGAGGNTEAFFGQGTRLTVV.

The J gene is TRBJ2-1, the V gene TRBV6-1; 9 bases are shared with TRBD1. V lost 5 bases, J lost 7 bases, and 9 bases stayed unmatched. The CDR3 extends over 15 amino acids. Germline V gene lookup returns CDR1 MNHNS and CDR2 SASEGT. This chain's CDR3 is CASSSTGGAWNEQFF. DNA of the CDR3: TGTGCCAGCAGTTCAACAGGGGGCGCATGGAATGAGCAGTTCTTC.

The chain joins TRBV29-1 to TRBJ2-5; D gene ambiguous. CDR3 length equals 11 residues. V was trimmed by 3 bases and J by 2 bases, leaving 4 bases between them. CDR1 is SQVTM and CDR2 is ANQGSEA in the germline V gene. The CDR3 loop is CSVEGQETQYF. DNA for the CDR3: TGCAGCGTTGAGGGTCAAGAGACCCAGTACTTC.

V is TRBV10-3 and J is TRBJ2-1; perhaps TRBD1 as D (7 bases). The CDR3 has 13 residues. V was shortened by 3 bases and J by 9 bases, with 12 bases between the two germline ends. Germline lookup yields CDR1 ENHRY and CDR2 SYGVKD. The CDR3 DNA sequence: TGTGCCATCAGTGATGGCAGGGGGGTTGAGCAGTTCTTC. Translation: CAISDGRGVEQFF.

The chain carries TRBV30 and TRBJ2-7; D is undetermined. Germline V gene data show CDR1 as GTSNPN and CDR2 as SVGIG (reference sequence). The CDR3 length is 12 residues. Trimming took 1 base from V and 3 from J, leaving 7 bases between them. CDR3 DNA: TGTGCCTGGAGTGCAACTCGCTACGAGCAGTACTTC. Translation gives CAWSATRYEQYF.

The chain recombines TRBV5-1 with TRBJ2-7; D possibly corresponds to TRBD1 (7 bases). Trimming shortened V by 4 bases and J by 3 bases, and 14 bases separated the two germline ends. The CDR3 extends over 14 amino acids. Germline CDR1 reads SGHRS; CDR2 reads YFSETQ. CDR3 amino acids: CASSLRQGGYEQYF. CDR3 nucleotide sequence: TGCGCCAGCAGCCTCCGACAGGGAGGCTACGAGCAGTACTTC. The full variable domain, with the rest looked up from reference TRBV5-1 and TRBJ2-7, is KAGVTQTPRYLIKTRGQQVTLSCSPISGHRSVSWYQQTPGQGLQFLFEYFSETQRNKGNFPGRFSGRQFSNSRSEMNVSTLELGDSALYLCASSLRQGGYEQYFGPGTRLTVT.

The chain recombines TRBV5-1 with TRBJ2-7, with no clear D. Germline V lookup: CDR1 SGHRS, CDR2 YFSETQ. Trimming stripped 10 bases from V and 9 bases from J, with 23 bases between. CDR3 length: 13 amino acids. Here the CDR3 DNA reads TGCGCCTCTGGGCCCGGGCCAGGTCGAGGGCAGTACTTC. Protein sequence: CASGPGPGRGQYF.

The CDR3 DNA sequence: TGTGCCAGCCGACAGTTACAGGGCGGGTCGGAAAAACTGTTTTTT. The encoded protein is CASRQLQGGSEKLFF. The rearrangement links TRBV6-1 to TRBJ1-4, with TRBD1 as a possible D gene (6 bases). The germline gives CDR1 MNHNS, CDR2 SASEGT. Trimming stripped 8 bases from V and 8 bases from J, with 21 bases between. This CDR3 region has 15 residues.

The rearrangement joins TRBV7-9 to TRBJ1-1; D call uncertain. Germline loops: CDR1 SEHNR, CDR2 FQNEAQ (reference sequence). This CDR3 has 12 residues. Between the trimmed V and J ends, which lost 5 bases and 3 bases, there was a span of 7 bases. The CDR3 reads CASSPVHTEAFF. The CDR3 DNA follows: TGTGCCAGCAGCCCAGTCCACACTGAAGCTTTCTTT.

The genes are TRBV30 and TRBJ1-6; D uncertain. The CDR3 sequence is 11 residues long. V lost 2 bases to trimming and J lost 8 bases, with 4 bases between them. Germline CDR1 GTSNPN, CDR2 SVGIG (reference sequence). The CDR3 spells CAWSSDSPLHF. The CDR3 nucleotides are TGTGCCTGGAGTAGTGATTCACCCCTCCACTTT.

The chain couples TRBV5-1 to TRBJ2-5; D possibly corresponds to TRBD1 (6 bases). From germline, CDR1 is SGHRS and CDR2 YFSETQ. V was pared by 0 bases and J by 3 bases, with 9 bases between. This CDR3 is 14 amino acids long. This CDR3 is CASSLANREETQYF. The CDR3 coding sequence is TGCGCCAGCAGCTTGGCCAACAGGGAAGAGACCCAGTACTTC. Variable domain in full (rest from reference TRBV5-1 and TRBJ2-5): KAGVTQTPRYLIKTRGQQVTLSCSPISGHRSVSWYQQTPGQGLQFLFEYFSETQRNKGNFPGRFSGRQFSNSRSEMNVSTLELGDSALYLCASSLANREETQYFGPGTRLLVL.

This clone was seen a handful of times. The chain carries TRBV27 and TRBJ1-2; the match to TRBD1 covers 7 bases. CDR1 and CDR2 from the germline V gene are MNHEY and SMNVEV (reference sequence). J lost 4 bases, V lost 5 bases, and 4 bases had no gene match. The CDR3 length is 13 residues. CDR3 bases: TGTGCCAGCAGTGCCCGGGACAGCTATGGCTACACCTTC. This gives the protein CASSARDSYGYTF.

V is TRBV7-2 and J is TRBJ1-2; 11 bases fit TRBD1. The length of the CDR3 is 14 residues. Germline lookup yields CDR1 SGHTA and CDR2 FQGNSA. The V segment lost 3 bases and the J segment 4 bases; nucleotides outside the gene matches: 1. The CDR3 region has the DNA TGTGCCAGCAGCTTGGGGACAGGGGGCTATGGCTACACCTTC. Translating it yields CASSLGTGGYGYTF.

V usage is TRBV6-1 and J usage is TRBJ1-1; D is perhaps TRBD1 (5 bases). Germline CDR1 MNHNS, CDR2 SASEGT. V was clipped by 0 bases and J by 4 bases, with 9 bases between them. The length of the CDR3 is 14 residues. The CDR3 spells CASSEAGGVTEAFF. For the CDR3, the DNA is TGTGCCAGCAGTGAAGCGGGGGGTGTCACTGAAGCTTTCTTT.